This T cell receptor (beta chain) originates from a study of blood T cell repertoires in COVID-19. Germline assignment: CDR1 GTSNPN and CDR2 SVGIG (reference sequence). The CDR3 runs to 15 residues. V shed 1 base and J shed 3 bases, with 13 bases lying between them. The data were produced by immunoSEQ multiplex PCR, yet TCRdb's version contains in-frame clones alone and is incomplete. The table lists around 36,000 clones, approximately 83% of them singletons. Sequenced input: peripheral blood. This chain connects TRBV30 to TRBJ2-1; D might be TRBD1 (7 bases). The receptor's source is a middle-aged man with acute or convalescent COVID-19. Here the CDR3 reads CAWSEQGRFYNEQFF. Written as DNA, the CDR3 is TGTGCCTGGAGTGAACAGGGGAGGTTCTACAATGAGCAGTTCTTC. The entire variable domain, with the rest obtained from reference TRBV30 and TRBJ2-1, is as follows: SQTIHQWPATLVQPVGSPLSLECTVEGTSNPNLYWYRQAAGRGLQLLFYSVGIGQISSEVPQNLSASRPQDRQFILSSKKLLLSDSGFYLCAWSEQGRFYNEQFFGPGTRLTVL.